Detailed here is one T cell receptor beta chain. Its matching antigen is unknown. The data originate from a study of shared clonotypes between healthy human individuals. The overall study: Every donor yielded three CD4 naive, three CD4 memory, two CD8 naive and one CD8 memory plate.

Each sorted subset replicate got 200 ng genomic DNA, tens of thousands of genomes. TCRdb keeps only in-frame clones here, not all; method: immunoSEQ multiplex PCR. The repertoire holds over 750,000 clones, 90% to 98% seen once, with about 0.22% in the top ten. CD45RO-negative, CCR7-selected cells formed the naive CD8 fraction, which excluded terminally differentiated effector memory CD45RA+ cells. The donor population consisted of healthy HIV-negative adults with no recent acute infections or vaccinations. Study-wide findings and caveats: Roughly 5% of naive CD4 clonotypes were shared across several donors.

Per the germline V gene, CDR1 is SQVTM and CDR2 is ANQGSEA. This CDR3 comprises 14 residues. After removal of 3 bases from V and 2 bases from J, the junction contained 4 bases not matched to a gene. This chain uses TRBV29-1 with TRBJ2-3, with TRBD2 identical over 8 bases. The sequencing input was naive CD8+ T cells sorted from blood. The sequence was collected from a man in his thirties or forties in good health. This chain's CDR3 is CSVDGTRPTDTQYF. The CDR3 DNA sequence: TGCAGCGTTGACGGGACTAGACCCACAGATACGCAGTATTTT.